This T cell receptor (beta chain) was sequenced during a study of monozygotic twins with inflammatory bowel disease. Per-sample cDNA came from eight separate reactions. Using TCRalpha and TCRbeta cDNA, the researchers carried out two nested PCRs that lasted about 15 and 9 cycles. TCRdb re-called the 5' RACE reads, yielding one record per CDR3 amino acid sequence without DNA. The specimen's table records hundreds of thousands of distinct CDR3 sequences. In germline, CDR1 is GTSNPN, CDR2 SVGIG (reference sequence). The CDR3 totals 14 residues. This TCR was sampled from a human donor with ulcerative colitis or Crohn's disease, or a healthy co-twin of an affected twin (not recorded which). The source material was blood. The V and J genes are TRBV30 and TRBJ1-4; TCRdb names TRBD1, which stays unverified in the absence of DNA. CDR3 loop: CAWSVPPPGAKLFF.